This is a list of T cell receptor beta chains from one sample in a study of blood T cell repertoires in COVID-19. Produced via immunoSEQ multiplex PCR; TCRdb's table is partial and in-frame only. Of 150,000 to 200,000 clones in the sample, roughly nine tenths were seen once. The sequenced sample was peripheral blood. The receptor source for this set is a woman aged 60-75 years with COVID-19, enrolled during active disease. Both conserved end residues are part of each CDR3. D genes are given only for firm matches. Where a row states a size, it is once, few, many or the class of an expanded clone; other rows omit it.

abundance,v_gene,d_gene,j_gene,CDR3aa,CDR3nt
NA,TRBV30,NA,TRBJ1-1,CAWIEVDAAFF,TGTGCCTGGATCGAAGTAGATGCGGCTTTCTTT
NA,TRBV20-1,TRBD2,TRBJ2-5,CSASTGGLSRETQYF,TGCAGTGCTAGTACGGGGGGACTTAGTCGGGAGACCCAGTACTTC
NA,TRBV10-3,TRBD2,TRBJ2-7,CAISGGRTSGITYEQYF,TGTGCCATCAGTGGGGGGCGGACTAGCGGGATTACCTACGAGCAGTACTTC
NA,TRBV18,NA,TRBJ1-2,CASSPPGRAQGYTF,TGTGCCAGCTCACCACCGGGGAGGGCCCAGGGCTACACCTTC
NA,TRBV6-5,NA,TRBJ1-3,CATRERTVGNTIYF,TGTGCCACACGGGAAAGGACGGTTGGAAACACCATATATTTT
NA,TRBV27,NA,TRBJ2-2,CASSPRVAVNTGELFF,TGTGCCAGCAGTCCCAGGGTAGCGGTAAACACCGGGGAGCTGTTTTTT
NA,TRBV7-9,NA,TRBJ1-4,CASSLLEKLFF,TGTGCCAGCAGCTTATTAGAAAAACTGTTTTTT
NA,TRBV9,NA,TRBJ1-2,CASSVALSGYTF,TGTGCCAGCAGCGTAGCTCTTAGTGGCTACACCTTC
NA,TRBV9,TRBD1,TRBJ2-6,CASSDRGQGGANVLTF,TGTGCCAGCAGCGACAGGGGGCAAGGTGGGGCCAACGTCCTGACTTTC
NA,TRBV24-1,NA,TRBJ2-7,CATSDLGRRSSYEQYF,TGTGCCACCAGTGATTTGGGTCGGCGGAGCTCCTACGAGCAGTACTTC
once,TRBV18,NA,TRBJ1-4,CASSPVATATNEKLFF,TGTGCCAGCTCACCAGTTGCCACAGCAACTAATGAAAAACTGTTTTTT
NA,TRBV20-1,NA,TRBJ2-7,CSASIGAYEQYF,TGCAGTGCTAGTATCGGAGCCTACGAGCAGTACTTC
NA,TRBV19,NA,TRBJ2-7,CASSRYLAGSSYEQYF,TGTGCCAGTAGCAGATATCTGGCGGGGAGTTCCTACGAGCAGTACTTC
few,TRBV24-1,TRBD1,TRBJ1-5,CATSDLTGNQPQHF,TGTGCCACCAGTGACCTGACAGGGAATCAGCCCCAGCATTTT
NA,TRBV30,TRBD2,TRBJ2-1,CAWWVGTTHNEQFF,TGTGCCTGGTGGGTCGGGACTACCCACAATGAGCAGTTCTTC
NA,TRBV7-9,TRBD2,TRBJ2-3,CASSRLAERTDTQYF,TGTGCCAGCAGTCGACTAGCGGAACGGACAGATACGCAGTATTTT
NA,TRBV7-9,TRBD1,TRBJ1-5,CASSLQGEHQPQHF,TGTGCCAGCAGCTTGCAGGGGGAGCATCAGCCCCAGCATTTT
once,TRBV6-4,NA,TRBJ1-6,CASSAVKQAILVDSPLHF,TGTGCCAGCAGTGCCGTTAAGCAGGCGATCTTGGTTGACTCACCCCTCCACTTT
few,TRBV28,NA,TRBJ2-7,CASNGDSYEQYF,TGTGCCAGCAACGGGGATTCCTACGAGCAGTACTTC
NA,TRBV7-9,NA,TRBJ1-4,CASSLVSRINEKLFF,TGTGCCAGCAGCTTAGTATCCAGGATTAATGAAAAACTGTTTTTT
once,TRBV9,NA,TRBJ2-1,CASSAKTRVYEQFF,TGTGCCAGCAGCGCGAAGACTAGGGTCTATGAGCAGTTCTTC
NA,TRBV5-1,TRBD1,TRBJ1-4,CASSSGQVGEKLFF,TGCGCCAGCAGCTCTGGACAGGTTGGGGAAAAACTGTTTTTT
once,TRBV5-1,TRBD1,TRBJ1-1,CASSFPGQVTNTEAFF,TGCGCCAGCAGCTTCCCGGGACAGGTCACGAACACTGAAGCTTTCTTT
NA,TRBV15,NA,TRBJ2-7,CATSRAQYGIYYEQYF,TGTGCCACCAGCAGAGCCCAGTACGGGATTTACTACGAGCAGTACTTC
once,TRBV2,NA,TRBJ2-7,CASRTEPNSYEQYF,TGTGCCAGCAGGACAGAACCAAACTCCTACGAGCAGTACTTC
NA,TRBV4-1,TRBD2,TRBJ2-7,CASSQVNSGRAGQYF,TGCGCCAGCAGCCAAGTTAATAGCGGGAGAGCAGGGCAGTACTTC
NA,TRBV7-9,NA,TRBJ2-2,CASSVARGNTGELFF,TGTGCCAGCAGCGTCGCCAGGGGGAACACCGGGGAGCTGTTTTTT
NA,TRBV7-9,NA,TRBJ1-1,CASDAGYSTEAFF,TGTGCCAGCGATGCAGGGTATAGCACTGAAGCTTTCTTT
NA,TRBV18,NA,TRBJ2-3,CASSPGGDTQYF,TGTGCCAGCTCACCTGGAGGGGATACGCAGTATTTT
once,TRBV9,NA,TRBJ2-3,CASSVGGTDTQYF,TGTGCCAGCAGCGTAGGCGGCACAGATACGCAGTATTTT
once,TRBV3-1/TRBV3-2,NA,TRBJ1-4,CASSLGGIREKLFF,TGTGCCAGCAGCTTGGGGGGAATAAGGGAAAAACTGTTTTTT
NA,TRBV6-5,TRBD1,TRBJ1-5,CASSLTQGSQPQHF,TGTGCCAGCAGCCTCACACAGGGGAGTCAGCCCCAGCATTTT
few,TRBV5-4,TRBD1,TRBJ1-2,CASSAPTGGSGYGYTF,TGTGCCAGCAGCGCCCCAACAGGGGGCAGTGGCTATGGCTACACCTTC
NA,TRBV6-2/TRBV6-3,NA,TRBJ2-7,CASSGRLAYEQYF,TGTGCCAGCAGCGGCCGGCTAGCCTACGAGCAGTACTTC
NA,TRBV7-2,TRBD1,TRBJ1-3,CASSPQTGRSGNTIYF,TGTGCCAGCAGCCCTCAGACAGGGCGCTCTGGAAACACCATATATTTT
few,TRBV4-1,TRBD2,TRBJ2-7,CASSPLAGGLLTYEQYF,TGCGCCAGCAGCCCTCTGGCGGGAGGGTTATTAACCTACGAGCAGTACTTC
NA,TRBV9,TRBD2,TRBJ2-2,CASSTPRGSGLGETGELFF,TGTGCCAGCAGCACCCCCCGCGGTAGCGGGCTAGGTGAGACCGGGGAGCTGTTTTTT
NA,TRBV28,NA,TRBJ1-5,CASSPSWGEGNQPQHF,TGTGCCAGCAGCCCTAGTTGGGGCGAGGGCAATCAGCCCCAGCATTTT
NA,TRBV13,NA,TRBJ1-4,CASSPGTNEKLFF,TGTGCCAGCAGCCCGGGAACGAATGAAAAACTGTTTTTT
NA,TRBV29-1,NA,TRBJ1-2,CSVDVTGTRYTF,TGCAGCGTTGATGTTACAGGGACGCGCTACACCTTC
few,TRBV5-1,NA,TRBJ1-6,CASRPPGTYNSPLHF,TGCGCCAGCAGACCTCCAGGGACCTATAATTCACCCCTCCACTTT
few,TRBV19,TRBD1,TRBJ2-7,CASNAGQGSSEQYF,TGTGCCAGTAATGCCGGACAGGGTTCCTCCGAGCAGTACTTC
NA,TRBV27,TRBD1,TRBJ2-7,CASSFRASQGAYYEQYF,TGTGCCAGCAGTTTCCGCGCCTCGCAGGGGGCGTACTACGAGCAGTACTTC
NA,TRBV5-6,NA,TRBJ2-7,CASSRLVNEQYF,TGTGCCAGCAGCCGACTAGTTAACGAGCAGTACTTC
NA,TRBV11-3,TRBD1,TRBJ1-1,CASSLGIGQGGTEAFF,TGTGCCAGCAGCTTAGGTATTGGACAGGGGGGCACTGAAGCTTTCTTT
few,TRBV30,NA,TRBJ1-5,CAWREGLGSQPQHF,TGTGCCTGGAGGGAAGGCTTAGGGAGTCAGCCCCAGCATTTT
NA,TRBV27,TRBD1,TRBJ1-6,CASRTRQGDNSPLHF,TGTGCCAGCAGAACTCGCCAGGGGGATAATTCACCCCTCCACTTT
NA,TRBV27,NA,TRBJ1-5,CASKLAASNQPQHF,TGTGCCAGCAAACTGGCAGCGAGCAATCAGCCCCAGCATTTT
NA,TRBV24-1,NA,TRBJ1-5,CATSDHSNQPQHF,TGTGCCACCAGTGATCATAGCAATCAGCCCCAGCATTTT
NA,TRBV7-2,TRBD2,TRBJ2-1,CASSSSSGLYNEQFF,TGTGCCAGCAGCTCCTCTAGCGGTCTCTACAATGAGCAGTTCTTC
NA,TRBV5-1,NA,TRBJ2-3,CASSLGGRTDTQYF,TGCGCCAGCAGCCTTGGAGGGAGGACAGATACGCAGTATTTT
NA,TRBV7-2,NA,TRBJ1-3,CASSLAWSGQGNTIYF,TGTGCCAGCAGCTTAGCGTGGTCAGGACAGGGAAACACCATATATTTT
once,TRBV7-2,NA,TRBJ1-1,CASSYQGRRGIEAFF,TGTGCCAGCAGCTATCAAGGTAGAAGGGGGATTGAAGCTTTCTTT
NA,TRBV7-8,TRBD1,TRBJ1-4,CASSLWTGTGEKLFF,TGTGCCAGCAGCCTCTGGACAGGCACTGGTGAAAAACTGTTTTTT
NA,TRBV5-6,TRBD2,TRBJ2-7,CASSLAGRVFYEQYF,TGTGCCAGCAGCTTGGCCGGGAGGGTTTTCTACGAGCAGTACTTC